This T cell receptor beta chain was documented in a study of T cell repertoires in cytomegalovirus infection. Turning to the study itself: The public TCR beta signatures pointed to both CMV infection and matching HLA type.

Study-wide points: Predominance within the ex vivo response was attributable to HLA-C-restricted CMV-specific TCR beta clonotypes. Cumulative public TCR beta family frequency identified CMV carriers with the relevant HLA.

TCRdb re-analysed the reads in MiXCR, keeping a single row per CDR3 protein. The sample gives under 600,000 distinct CDR3 sequences, more than 15% of which show up once; approximately 24% is in the top ten. This clonotype was seen a handful of times. Its antigen is as yet unknown. The V gene lost 3 bases and the J gene lost 6 bases, with 14 bases spanning the gap. Germline V gene lookup returns CDR1 MDHEN and CDR2 SYDVKM. This CDR3 has 15 amino acids. Sequenced input: CD8+ T cells from PBMCs. This sequence was found in a human donor in good health (CMV status not recorded). Some clones in this sample may be carry-over from other donors' samples. The chain carries TRBV28 and TRBJ2-2, with D unresolved. In DNA, the CDR3 is TGTGCCAGCAGTTTCGGAATGGTCGTCCCCGGGGAGCTGTTTTTT. Its translation is CASSFGMVVPGELFF.